This passage covers 19 T cell receptor beta chains from one sample sequenced in a study of cytomegalovirus exposure and HLA in healthy donors. PCR employed 60 Vbeta and 13 Jbeta primers. Profiled with immunoSEQ multiplex PCR; TCRdb holds only in-frame clones, not every one. Altogether roughly 150,000 clones are present, around 83% being singletons, with the ten largest covering around 2%. The sequenced material came from PBMCs. These receptors originate from a woman aged 18 to 35 in good health and CMV-seronegative.

The CDR3 DNA is TGTGCCAGCAGCTTTAGTCAAGAGACCCAGTACTTC. Translating gives CASSFSQETQYF. The chain uses TRBV7-9 and TRBJ2-5, with D unresolved. Germline-derived CDR1 and CDR2 are SEHNR and FQNEAQ (reference sequence). The ends were cut back, 3 bases at V and 2 bases at J, with 4 bases in the middle. This CDR3 spans 12 amino acids.

This clone was seen just once. This chain uses TRBV7-9 with TRBJ2-7; 7 bases are a match to TRBD2. The CDR3 sequence is 15 residues long. Germline V CDR1 and CDR2: SEHNR, FQNEAQ (reference sequence). V lost 1 base and J lost 0; bases outside the gene matches: 3. CDR3 DNA: TGTGCCAGCAGCTTAGACGGGGGGATCTCCTACGAGCAGTACTTC. It codes for CASSLDGGISYEQYF.

V usage is TRBV5-1 and J usage is TRBJ2-3; 10 bases match TRBD2. Germline V CDR1 and CDR2: SGHRS, YFSETQ. The V segment lost 4 bases and the J segment 5 bases; nucleotides outside the gene matches: 7. The CDR3 runs 15 residues. CDR3 nucleotide sequence: TGCGCCAGCAGCCCGACTAGCGGGTTTATAGATACGCAGTATTTT. It yields the protein CASSPTSGFIDTQYF. Complete variable domain (other parts from reference TRBV5-1 and TRBJ2-3): KAGVTQTPRYLIKTRGQQVTLSCSPISGHRSVSWYQQTPGQGLQFLFEYFSETQRNKGNFPGRFSGRQFSNSRSEMNVSTLELGDSALYLCASSPTSGFIDTQYFGPGTRLTVL.

The genes are TRBV27 and TRBJ1-4; a weak D match, TRBD1 (6 bases). The CDR3 loop spans 15 amino acids. V shed 2 bases and J shed 8 bases, with 15 bases lying between them. Germline V gives CDR1 MNHEY, CDR2 SMNVEV (reference sequence). The CDR3: CASSLGGTLSEKLFF. In DNA, the CDR3 is TGTGCCAGCAGTTTAGGTGGGACATTGTCCGAAAAACTGTTTTTT.

Details on this clone: The sample contains more than one DNA sequence encoding this CDR3. The genes are TRBV7-9 and TRBJ2-3; perhaps TRBD1 as D (6 bases). The CDR3 consists of 15 residues. CDR1 and CDR2 from the germline V gene are SEHNR and FQNEAQ (reference sequence). V gave up 2 bases and J gave up 6 bases, with 15 bases separating them. This chain's CDR3 is CASSLLQGRGDTQYF. CDR3 nucleotides: TGTGCCAGCAGCTTACTACAGGGTCGGGGTGATACGCAGTATTTT.

V gene TRBV10-3 combines with J gene TRBJ2-5, with 8 positions matching TRBD2. V lost 3 bases, J lost 5 bases, and 2 bases stayed unmatched. The length of the CDR3 is 13 residues. CDR1 ENHRY and CDR2 SYGVKD come from the germline V gene. The DNA of the CDR3 is TGTGCCATCAGTGAAGGGACTAGGGAGACCCAGTACTTC. Translation gives CAISEGTRETQYF.

The V gene is TRBV28, the J gene TRBJ2-3; TRBD2 aligns across 8 bases. The germline V gene has CDR1 MDHEN and CDR2 SYDVKM. V was clipped by 4 bases and J by 5 bases; unmatched bases: 11. The CDR3 spans 16 residues. The CDR3: CASSYLLREGGDTQYF. The CDR3 DNA follows: TGTGCCAGCAGTTACCTCCTCCGGGAGGGGGGAGATACGCAGTATTTT.

This chain joins TRBV19 and TRBJ2-1; 13 nucleotides line up with TRBD2. The trim removed 4 bases at V and 7 bases at J, leaving 10 bases unmatched. Germline V gives CDR1 LNHDA, CDR2 SQIVND (reference sequence). The CDR3 spans 17 residues. As DNA, the CDR3 is TGTGCCAGTAGTACACTAGCGGGAGGGCCTTTGGGGAATGAGCAGTTCTTC. Protein: CASSTLAGGPLGNEQFF.

The chain couples TRBV15 to TRBJ2-2; D might be TRBD2 (6 bases). Trimming stripped 3 bases from V and 0 bases from J, with 14 bases between. The CDR3 is made up of 17 amino acids. Germline CDR1 LNHNV, CDR2 YYDKDF (reference sequence). The CDR3 here is CATSRAVWGANTGELFF. The CDR3 DNA reads as TGTGCCACCAGCAGGGCCGTTTGGGGGGCGAACACCGGGGAGCTGTTTTTT.

A remark on this clone: Other DNA sequences in the same sample also yield this CDR3. This chain uses TRBV19 with TRBJ2-3; maybe TRBD2 (5 bases). The V gene lost 6 bases and the J gene lost 2 bases, with 12 bases spanning the gap. CDR3 length: 14 residues. Germline loops: CDR1 LNHDA, CDR2 SQIVND (reference sequence). For the CDR3, the DNA is TGTGCCAGTAGGACGTCGGGGTCCACAGATACGCAGTATTTT. Its translation: CASRTSGSTDTQYF. The whole variable domain, filled in from reference TRBV19 and TRBJ2-3, reads DGGITQSPKYLFRKEGQNVTLSCEQNLNHDAMYWYRQDPGQGLRLIYYSQIVNDFQKGDIAEGYSVSREKKESFPLTVTSAQKNPTAFYLCASRTSGSTDTQYFGPGTRLTVL.

There are a few counts of this clone. The rearrangement links TRBV21-1 to TRBJ2-6; the table's D call, TRBD1, was not checked against the DNA. TRBV21-1 is recorded as a pseudogene. The CDR3 is made up of 17 amino acids. CDR3 sequence (DNA): TGTGCCAGCAGCAACCTACAGGGGGCCTCTGGGGCCAACGTCCTGACTTTC. This gives the protein CASSNLQGASGANVLTF.

This sequence joins TRBV9 and TRBJ1-4; D is possibly TRBD1 (5 bases). The ends were cut back, 3 bases at V and 0 bases at J, with 12 bases in the middle. In germline, CDR1 is SGDLS, CDR2 YYNGEE. This CDR3 is 16 amino acids long. CDR3 nucleotides: TGTGCCAGCAGCGAGTTCCCAGGGACAACTAATGAAAAACTGTTTTTT. Translation gives CASSEFPGTTNEKLFF.

J is TRBJ2-7 and V is TRBV7-2; the match to TRBD2 covers 9 bases. Germline trimming cut 2 bases from V and 6 bases from J; bases unmatched to any gene: 2. This CDR3 contains 13 residues. Germline V lookup: CDR1 SGHTA, CDR2 FQGNSA. CDR3 residues: CASSLMREGEQYF. CDR3 nucleotide sequence: TGTGCCAGCAGCTTAATGCGGGAGGGCGAGCAGTACTTC.

The chain links TRBV19 to TRBJ2-7, with a tentative D call TRBD1 (6 bases). This CDR3 contains 11 residues. Germline V CDR1 and CDR2: LNHDA, SQIVND (reference sequence). V shed 6 bases and J shed 5 bases, with 8 bases lying between them. The DNA of the CDR3 is TGTGCCAGTAGGGGGGCGAACGAGCAGTACTTC. Encoded protein: CASRGANEQYF.

The chain combines TRBV19 with TRBJ2-2; 8 nucleotides align to TRBD1. Germline CDR1 LNHDA, CDR2 SQIVND (reference sequence). Germline trimming cut 5 bases from V and 5 bases from J; bases unmatched to any gene: 4. The CDR3 runs to 14 residues. This CDR3 is CASSETGGTGELFF. The CDR3 DNA is TGTGCCAGTAGTGAAACAGGGGGTACCGGGGAGCTGTTTTTT.

This rearrangement joins TRBV19 to TRBJ1-3, with D uncertain. Germline V gene data show CDR1 as LNHDA and CDR2 as SQIVND (reference sequence). The CDR3 loop spans 16 amino acids. Trimming shortened V by 4 bases and J by 0 bases, and 13 bases separated the two germline ends. The CDR3 loop reads CASSSNRYHSGNTIYF. The CDR3 region has the DNA TGTGCCAGTAGTAGTAATCGGTACCACTCTGGAAACACCATATATTTT.

The gene calls are TRBV19 and TRBJ1-2; TRBD1 agrees at 7 bases. Germline assignment: CDR1 LNHDA and CDR2 SQIVND (reference sequence). The length of the CDR3 is 13 residues. The trim removed 9 bases at V and 4 bases at J, leaving 8 bases unmatched. The CDR3 DNA reads as TGTGCCAGCGCGACAGGGACCCTCTATGGCTACACCTTC. Translating gives CASATGTLYGYTF. Drawing the rest from reference TRBV19 and TRBJ1-2, the complete variable domain is DGGITQSPKYLFRKEGQNVTLSCEQNLNHDAMYWYRQDPGQGLRLIYYSQIVNDFQKGDIAEGYSVSREKKESFPLTVTSAQKNPTAFYLCASATGTLYGYTFGSGTRLTVV.

This clone was recorded only once. This rearrangement joins TRBV19 to TRBJ2-1; a weak D match, TRBD2 (7 bases). Between the trimmed V and J ends, which lost 5 bases and 0 bases, there was a span of 23 bases. Germline values: CDR1 LNHDA, CDR2 SQIVND (reference sequence). The CDR3 runs 19 residues. The CDR3 is CASSVGLWGGASSYNEQFF. The CDR3 DNA is TGTGCCAGTAGTGTGGGACTATGGGGGGGGGCTAGCTCCTACAATGAGCAGTTCTTC. Looking up the rest from reference TRBV19 and TRBJ2-1 gives the full variable domain: DGGITQSPKYLFRKEGQNVTLSCEQNLNHDAMYWYRQDPGQGLRLIYYSQIVNDFQKGDIAEGYSVSREKKESFPLTVTSAQKNPTAFYLCASSVGLWGGASSYNEQFFGPGTRLTVL.

The chain couples TRBV18 to TRBJ2-7, with a tentative D call TRBD1 (5 bases). Germline loops: CDR1 KGHSH, CDR2 LQKENI. This CDR3 has 11 residues. V lost 6 bases and J lost 9, with 12 bases in between. For the CDR3, the DNA is TGTGCCAGCTCGGACAACGTTGCGCAGTACTTC. Protein: CASSDNVAQYF.